Sequencing of this T cell receptor beta chain was carried out in a study of blood T cells in healthy people across ages. Then a second PCR, running roughly 7 to 11 cycles, was carried out with a sample-barcoded 5' primer and a J-beta primer mix. A tag from a template-switch adaptor with 12 random nucleotides marked each cDNA molecule. MiXCR, applied by TCRdb to the 5' RACE reads, yields one record per CDR3 protein. The sample lists 500,000 to 600,000 distinct CDR3 sequences, 25% to 30% seen once, with around 18% in the top ten. Germline-derived CDR1 and CDR2 are SGHRS and YFSETQ. The CDR3 is 15 residues long. Deletions cut 5 bases from V and 2 bases from J, with 16 bases between.

The sequencing sample was made of blood. V is TRBV5-1 and J is TRBJ1-2; tentative D call: TRBD1 (6 bases). This TCR was sampled from a woman in her 70s in good health. Here the CDR3 reads CASRPDRLFNYGYTF. Here the CDR3 DNA reads TGCGCCAGCAGACCAGACAGGCTCTTCAACTATGGCTACACCTTC.